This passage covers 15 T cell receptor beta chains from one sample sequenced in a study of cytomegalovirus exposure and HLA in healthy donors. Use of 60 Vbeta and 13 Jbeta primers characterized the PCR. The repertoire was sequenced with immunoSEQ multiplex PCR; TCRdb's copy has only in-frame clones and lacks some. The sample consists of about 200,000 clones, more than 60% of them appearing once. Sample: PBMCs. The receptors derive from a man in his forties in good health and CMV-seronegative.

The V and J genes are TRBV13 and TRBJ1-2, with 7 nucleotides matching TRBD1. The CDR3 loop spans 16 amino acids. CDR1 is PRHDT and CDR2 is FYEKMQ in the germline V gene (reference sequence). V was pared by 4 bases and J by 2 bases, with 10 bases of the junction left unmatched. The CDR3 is CASSYQPTGYNYGYTF. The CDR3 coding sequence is TGTGCCAGCAGCTATCAGCCGACAGGGTACAACTATGGCTACACCTTC.

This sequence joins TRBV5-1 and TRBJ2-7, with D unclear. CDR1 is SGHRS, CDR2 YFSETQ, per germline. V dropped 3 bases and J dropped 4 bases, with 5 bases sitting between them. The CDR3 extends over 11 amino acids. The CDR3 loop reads CASSSNYEQYF. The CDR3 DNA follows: TGCGCCAGCAGCTCTAATTACGAGCAGTACTTC.

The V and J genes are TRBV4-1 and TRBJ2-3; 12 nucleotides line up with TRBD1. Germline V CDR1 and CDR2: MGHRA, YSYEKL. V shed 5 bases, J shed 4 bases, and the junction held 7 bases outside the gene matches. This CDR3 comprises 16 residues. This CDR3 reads CASSLRGQGAADTQYF. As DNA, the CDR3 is TGCGCCAGCAGCTTGAGGGGACAGGGGGCCGCAGATACGCAGTATTTT.

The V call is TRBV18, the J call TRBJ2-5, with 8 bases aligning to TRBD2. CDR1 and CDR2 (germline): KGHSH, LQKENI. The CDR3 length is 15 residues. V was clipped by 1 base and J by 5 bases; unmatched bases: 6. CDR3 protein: CASSPRGGNRETQYF. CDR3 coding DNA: TGTGCCAGCTCACCACGCGGGGGGAACAGGGAGACCCAGTACTTC.

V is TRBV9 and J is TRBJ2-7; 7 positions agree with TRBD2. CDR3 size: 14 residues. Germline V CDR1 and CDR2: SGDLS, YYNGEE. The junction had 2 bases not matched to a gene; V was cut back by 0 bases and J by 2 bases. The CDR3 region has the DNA TGTGCCAGCAGCGTAGCAGCGGGACCCTACGAGCAGTACTTC. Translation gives CASSVAAGPYEQYF.

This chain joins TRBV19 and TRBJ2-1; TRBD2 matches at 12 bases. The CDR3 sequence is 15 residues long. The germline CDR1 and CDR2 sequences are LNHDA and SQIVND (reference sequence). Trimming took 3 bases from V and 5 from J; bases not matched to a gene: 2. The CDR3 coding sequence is TGTGCCAGTAGTATTCTAGCGGGGGGGAACAATGAGCAGTTCTTC. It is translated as CASSILAGGNNEQFF.

The CDR3 DNA follows: TGTGCCAGCAGCCTTCAGGGGGCAACTAATGAAAAACTGTTTTTT. Translating it yields CASSLQGATNEKLFF. This rearrangement joins TRBV7-9 to TRBJ1-4, with 7 bases lining up with TRBD1. Germline V gene lookup returns CDR1 SEHNR and CDR2 FQNEAQ (reference sequence). Trimming at V came to 5 bases and at J to 0 bases, leaving 3 bases not matched to a gene. The CDR3 is made up of 15 amino acids. The variable domain in full, with the rest retrieved from reference TRBV7-9 and TRBJ1-4, is DTGVSQNPRHKITKRGQNVTFRCDPISEHNRLYWYRQTLGQGPEFLTYFQNEAQLEKSRLLSDRFSAERPKGSFSTLEIQRTEQGDSAMYLCASSLQGATNEKLFFGSGTQLSVL.

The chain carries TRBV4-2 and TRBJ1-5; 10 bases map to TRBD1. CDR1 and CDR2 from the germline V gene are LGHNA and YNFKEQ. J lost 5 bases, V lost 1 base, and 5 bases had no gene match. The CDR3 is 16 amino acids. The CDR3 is CASSQVDRGQYQPQHF. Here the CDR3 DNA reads TGTGCCAGCAGCCAAGTCGACAGGGGGCAATATCAGCCCCAGCATTTT.

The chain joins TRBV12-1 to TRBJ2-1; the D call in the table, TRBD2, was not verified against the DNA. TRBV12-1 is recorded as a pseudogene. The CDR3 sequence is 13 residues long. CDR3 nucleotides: TGTGCCAGCAGCCCCCGAGGCTACAATGAGCAGTTCTTC. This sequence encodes CASSPRGYNEQFF.

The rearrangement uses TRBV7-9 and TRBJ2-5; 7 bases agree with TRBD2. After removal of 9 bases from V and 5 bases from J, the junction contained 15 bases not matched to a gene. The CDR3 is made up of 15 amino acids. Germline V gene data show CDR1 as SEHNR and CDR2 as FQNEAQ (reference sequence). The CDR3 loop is CASLKEAGEWETQYF. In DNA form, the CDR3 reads TGTGCCAGTTTGAAAGAGGCGGGAGAATGGGAGACCCAGTACTTC.

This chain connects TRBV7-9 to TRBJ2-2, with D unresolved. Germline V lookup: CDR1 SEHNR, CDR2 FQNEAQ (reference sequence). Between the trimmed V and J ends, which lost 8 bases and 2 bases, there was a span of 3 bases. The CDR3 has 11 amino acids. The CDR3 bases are TGTGCCAGCCATAACACCGGGGAGCTGTTTTTT. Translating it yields CASHNTGELFF.

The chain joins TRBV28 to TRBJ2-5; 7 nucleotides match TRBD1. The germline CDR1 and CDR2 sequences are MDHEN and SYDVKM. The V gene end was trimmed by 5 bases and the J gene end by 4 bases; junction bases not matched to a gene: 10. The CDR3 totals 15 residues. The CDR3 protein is CASSRRTGVAETQYF. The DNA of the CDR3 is TGTGCCAGCAGTCGCCGAACAGGGGTAGCAGAGACCCAGTACTTC.

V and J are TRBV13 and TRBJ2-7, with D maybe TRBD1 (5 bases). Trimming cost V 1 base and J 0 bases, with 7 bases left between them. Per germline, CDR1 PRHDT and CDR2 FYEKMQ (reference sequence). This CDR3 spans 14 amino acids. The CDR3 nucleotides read TGTGCCAGCAGCTTAGAGGACACCTCCTACGAGCAGTACTTC. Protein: CASSLEDTSYEQYF. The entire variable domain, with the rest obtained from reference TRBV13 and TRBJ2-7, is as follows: AAGVIQSPRHLIKEKRETATLKCYPIPRHDTVYWYQQGPGQDPQFLISFYEKMQSDKGSIPDRFSAQQFSDYHSELNMSSLELGDSALYFCASSLEDTSYEQYFGPGTRLTVT.

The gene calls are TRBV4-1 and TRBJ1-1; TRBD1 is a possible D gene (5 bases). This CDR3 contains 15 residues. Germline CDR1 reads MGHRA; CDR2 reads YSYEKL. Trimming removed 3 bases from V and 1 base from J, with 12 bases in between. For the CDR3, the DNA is TGCGCCAGCAGCCATAAGGGACTTAAGAACACTGAAGCTTTCTTT. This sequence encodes CASSHKGLKNTEAFF.

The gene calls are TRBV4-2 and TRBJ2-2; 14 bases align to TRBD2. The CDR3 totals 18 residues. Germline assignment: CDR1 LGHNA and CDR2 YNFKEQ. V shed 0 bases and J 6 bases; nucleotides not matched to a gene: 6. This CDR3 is CASSQERGLAGASGELFF. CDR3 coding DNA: TGTGCCAGCAGCCAAGAGAGGGGACTAGCGGGAGCTTCCGGGGAGCTGTTTTTT.